The rows below give T cell receptor beta chains drawn from one sample of a study of cytomegalovirus exposure and HLA in healthy donors. Clones were read by immunoSEQ multiplex PCR, and TCRdb kept only the in-frame ones, dropping some. The table lists approximately 150,000 clones, approximately 82% of them singletons. Sequences were obtained from PBMCs. These receptors all come from a man aged 18 to 30 in good health and CMV-seropositive. The CDR3 runs from the conserved cysteine through the conserved F or W. D genes are given only for firm matches. The size of a clone is reported for some rows only, either as once, few or many, or as a class for expanded clones.

>TRBJ1-1|TRBV27|.|.
TGTGCCGCAGGGCAACGGGGGGATGGGGCTTTCTTT
CAAGQRGDGAFF
>TRBJ2-5|TRBV28|TRBD2|.
TGTGCCAGCAGTTCCTCTAGCGGGAGCCAAAGGGAGACCCAGTACTTC
CASSSSSGSQRETQYF
>TRBJ1-5|TRBV6-7|TRBD1|.
TGTGCCAGCCCGAAACAGGGGGCCGGTTTCGATCAGCCCCAGCATTTT
CASPKQGAGFDQPQHF
>TRBJ2-3|TRBV11-2|.|.
TGTGCCAGCAGCGCCCGACCCGCGGATGCGCAGTATTTT
CASSARPADAQYF
>TRBJ1-3|TRBV14|TRBD1|.
TGTGCCAGCAGCCAAGAACAGACAGGGTATAGGAACACCATATATTTT
CASSQEQTGYRNTIYF
>TRBJ2-6|TRBV7-9|.|.
TGTTCCAGCAGCTTAGGGAGGGCAGGGGGTTCTGGGGCCAACGTCCTGACTTTC
CSSSLGRAGGSGANVLTF
>TRBJ2-7|TRBV7-9|.|few
TGTTCCAGCAGCTTAGGACAGAACTACGAGCAGTACTTC
CSSSLGQNYEQYF
>TRBJ2-1|TRBV5-1|TRBD2|.
TGCGCCAGCAGCTCAAGCGCTCTAGCGGGAGTCCGGGGTGAGCAGTTCTTC
CASSSSALAGVRGEQFF
>TRBJ1-1|TRBV4-1|TRBD1|.
TGCGCCAGCAGCCAAGTTCAGGGGGCTGGTAGGGAAGCTTTCTTT
CASSQVQGAGREAFF
>TRBJ2-2|TRBV10-2|TRBD2|.
TGCGCCAGCATCCCACGGGGGGACCACCCCAACACTAACACCGGGGAGCTGTTTTTT
CASIPRGDHPNTNTGELFF
>TRBJ1-5|TRBV6-1|.|.
TGTGCCAGCAGTGAATTCCCAGGACAGTATAGCAATCAGCCCCAGCATTTT
CASSEFPGQYSNQPQHF
>TRBJ2-1|TRBV27|TRBD2|.
TGTGCCAGCCCTCGGCACAGCGGGAGAGGGTCTAGGTATGAGCAGTTCTTC
CASPRHSGRGSRYEQFF
>TRBJ2-7|TRBV11-2|.|.
TGTGCCAGCAGGGACTGGGCCGTCAACTCCTACGAGCAGTACTTC
CASRDWAVNSYEQYF
>TRBJ2-7|TRBV9|.|.
TGTGCCAGCAGCGTGCAGGGTGGCTACGAGCAGTACTTC
CASSVQGGYEQYF
>TRBJ2-3|TRBV5-1|.|.
TGCGCCAGCAGCTTGGAAGGTAGCGGCACAGATACGCAGTATTTT
CASSLEGSGTDTQYF
>TRBJ1-1|TRBV7-2|.|.
TGTGCCAGCAGCTCGGACAGCGACACTGAAGCTTTCTTT
CASSSDSDTEAFF
>TRBJ2-3|TRBV27|TRBD2|few
TGTGCCAGCAACCGACTAGCGGGGGGGTTGGGTCGCACAGATACGCAGTATTTT
CASNRLAGGLGRTDTQYF
>TRBJ2-7|TRBV10-2|.|once
TGCGCCAGCAAGGGGTGGGGATACGAGCAGTACTTC
CASKGWGYEQYF
>TRBJ2-7|TRBV28|.|.
TGTGCCAGCACCGATTTCGCGGGCTACGAGCAGTACTTC
CASTDFAGYEQYF
>TRBJ2-1|TRBV20-1|TRBD2|.
TGCAGTGCCCGGGGGGGGAATGAGCAGTTCTTC
CSARGGNEQFF
>TRBJ2-1|TRBV29-1|TRBD2|.
TGCAGCGTAAGCGGGAGCTCCTACAATGAGCAGTTCTTC
CSVSGSSYNEQFF
>TRBJ2-1|TRBV15|TRBD2|.
TGTGCCACCAGCACCGGGGGGGCAGGAACCTACAATGAGCAGTTCTTC
CATSTGGAGTYNEQFF
>TRBJ2-2|TRBV19|TRBD1|.
TGTGCCAGTAGAACAGGGGCCAACACCGGGGAGCTGTTTTTT
CASRTGANTGELFF
>TRBJ1-1|TRBV4-1|.|.
TGCGCCAGCAGCCAAGCGGGGAGGGCGGTCGTGAACACTGAAGCTTTCTTT
CASSQAGRAVVNTEAFF
>TRBJ2-7|TRBV27|TRBD2|.
TGTGCCAGCAGTTTATCGTTACTAGCGGGAGTAGGCGAGCAGTACTTC
CASSLSLLAGVGEQYF
>TRBJ1-3|TRBV7-2|TRBD1|.
TGTGCCAGCAGCTTCAGGGACAGGGCTGACACCATATATTTT
CASSFRDRADTIYF
>TRBJ2-5|TRBV5-1|.|.
TGCGCCAGCAGCTTGAGGGGGAATTGGGACTACACGGGAGAGACCCAGTACTTC
CASSLRGNWDYTGETQYF
>TRBJ2-3|TRBV27|.|.
TGTGCCAGCGGCCCTTCCGGAGTTCTATTTGATGGCACCAGCACAGATACGCAGTATTTT
CASGPSGVLFDGTSTDTQYF
>TRBJ2-1|TRBV23-1|.|.
TGCGCCAGCACTCACAATGAGCAGTTCTTC
CASTHNEQFF
>TRBJ1-1|TRBV9|.|.
TGTGCCAGCAGCGGGGGGATTACAGGGTTGAACACTGAAGCTTTCTTT
CASSGGITGLNTEAFF
>TRBJ1-5|TRBV7-9|TRBD1|.
TGTGCCAGCAGCCCAGGGGACAGTGATTTCAATCAGCCCCAGCATTTT
CASSPGDSDFNQPQHF
>TRBJ1-2|TRBV29-1|TRBD1|.
TGCAGCGTTGGGGACAGCGCCTATGGCTACACCTTC
CSVGDSAYGYTF
>TRBJ1-5|TRBV7-9|TRBD1|.
TGTTCCAGCAGCTTTTCCGGACAGGGCCACAATCAGCCCCAGCATTTT
CSSSFSGQGHNQPQHF
>TRBJ1-1|TRBV5-1|.|.
TGCGCCAGCAGCCGACTTGGGGGGGCGCGCACTGAAGCTTTCTTT
CASSRLGGARTEAFF
>TRBJ2-7|TRBV7-2|TRBD1|.
TGTGCCAGCAGCCAGAACAGGGGTGCGTCCCACGAGCAGTACTTC
CASSQNRGASHEQYF
>TRBJ2-3|TRBV11-2|.|.
TGTGCCAGCAGCACTAAACATAAGTCCACAGATACGCAGTATTTT
CASSTKHKSTDTQYF
>TRBJ2-7|TRBV7-2|.|.
TGTGCCAGCAGCTTTACAGGGTACCACGAGCAGTACTTC
CASSFTGYHEQYF
>TRBJ2-2|TRBV7-2|TRBD2|.
TGTGCCAGCAGACGTACTAGCGGAATACCCACCGGGGAGCTGTTTTTT
CASRRTSGIPTGELFF
>TRBJ2-2|TRBV4-2|TRBD2|.
TGTGCCAGCAGCCGAAGCGGGAGCAACACCGGGGAGCTGTTTTTT
CASSRSGSNTGELFF
>TRBJ2-6|TRBV6-5|.|.
TGTGCCAGCAGCACAGGGTCCTCTGGGGCCAACGTCCTGACTTTC
CASSTGSSGANVLTF